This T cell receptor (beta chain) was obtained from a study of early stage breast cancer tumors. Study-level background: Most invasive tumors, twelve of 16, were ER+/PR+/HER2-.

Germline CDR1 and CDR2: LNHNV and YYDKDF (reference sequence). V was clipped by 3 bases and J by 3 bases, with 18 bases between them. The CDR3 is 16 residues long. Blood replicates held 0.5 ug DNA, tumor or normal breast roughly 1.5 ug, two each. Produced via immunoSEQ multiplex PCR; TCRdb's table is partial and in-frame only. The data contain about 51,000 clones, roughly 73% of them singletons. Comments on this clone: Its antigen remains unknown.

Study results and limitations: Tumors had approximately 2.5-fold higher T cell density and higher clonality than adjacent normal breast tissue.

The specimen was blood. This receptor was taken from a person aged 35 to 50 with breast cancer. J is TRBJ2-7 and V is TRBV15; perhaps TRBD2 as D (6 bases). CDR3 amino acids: CATSSRGRSGNYEQYF. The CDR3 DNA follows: TGTGCCACCAGCAGCCGCGGACGTAGCGGAAACTACGAGCAGTACTTC.